The TCR beta chain described here comes from a study of response to subunit inactivated influenza vaccine. TCRdb re-called the RT-PCR reads through MiXCR, storing one row per CDR3 protein. The sample lists 600,000 to 850,000 distinct CDR3 sequences; less than 15% were seen once. General observations from the study: There was a suggestion from the authors that each seasonal influenza vaccination recruits few new T cells.

For this clonotype: Its matching antigen is unknown.

CDR1 is MDHEN and CDR2 is SYDVKM in the germline V gene. Deletions cut 7 bases from V and 4 bases from J, with 15 bases between. The CDR3 length is 14 residues. The material sequenced was PBMCs from blood, taken less than 15 days before vaccination. The chain joins TRBV28 to TRBJ2-3; no firm D call. This clonotype originated in a man aged 50-60 years who received an inactivated influenza vaccine. The DNA of the CDR3 is TGTGCCAGCAAGAGCGTACAGCCACCAGATACGCAGTATTTT. It encodes CASKSVQPPDTQYF.